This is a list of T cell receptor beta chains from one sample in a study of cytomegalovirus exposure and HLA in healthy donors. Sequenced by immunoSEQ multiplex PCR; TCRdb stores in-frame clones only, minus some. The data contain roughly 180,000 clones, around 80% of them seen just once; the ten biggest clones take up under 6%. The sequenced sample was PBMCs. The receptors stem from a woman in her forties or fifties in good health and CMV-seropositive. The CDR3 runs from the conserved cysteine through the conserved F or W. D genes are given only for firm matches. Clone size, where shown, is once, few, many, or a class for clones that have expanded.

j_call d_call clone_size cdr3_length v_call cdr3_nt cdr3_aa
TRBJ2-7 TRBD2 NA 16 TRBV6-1 TGTGCCAGCAGTGAATCCTCCGCGGGGACTAGGGTTGGGCAGTACTTC CASSESSAGTRVGQYF
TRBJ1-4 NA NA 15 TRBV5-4 TGTGCCAGCAGCGTCGACAGAGCAACTAATGAAAAACTGTTTTTT CASSVDRATNEKLFF
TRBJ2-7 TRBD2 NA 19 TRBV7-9 TGTGCCAGCAGCTTAGAGTCTTTTAGGTTAGCGGGAGGGCCCTACGAGCAGTACTTC CASSLESFRLAGGPYEQYF
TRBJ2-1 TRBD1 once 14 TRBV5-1 TGCGCCAGCAGCTTAGCAGGGGGCTTGAATGAGCAGTTCTTC CASSLAGGLNEQFF
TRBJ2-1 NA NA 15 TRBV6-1 TGTGCCAGCAGGCTAGCGTTAGTATCCTACAATGAGCAGTTCTTC CASRLALVSYNEQFF
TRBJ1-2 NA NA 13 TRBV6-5 TGTGCCAGCAGAACGGGGGGTAACTATGGCTACACCTTC CASRTGGNYGYTF
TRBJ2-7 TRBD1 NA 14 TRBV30 TGTGCCTGGAAACAGGGGCCTTTATCCTACGAGCAGTACTTC CAWKQGPLSYEQYF
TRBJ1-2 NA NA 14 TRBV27 TGTGCCAGCAGTTTAGCGGGGCCCTCCTATGGCTACACCTTC CASSLAGPSYGYTF
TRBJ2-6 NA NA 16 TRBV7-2 TGTGCCAGCAGCCAGGGGAGGGCCACCGGGGCCAACGTCCTGACTTTC CASSQGRATGANVLTF
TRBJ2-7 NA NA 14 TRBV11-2 TGTGCCAGCAGCTTATGGGGCAGGCCCTACGAGCAGTACTTC CASSLWGRPYEQYF
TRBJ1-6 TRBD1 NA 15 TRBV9 TGTGCCAGCAGCGTAGAGGACAGGGGAGGGTCACCCCTCCACTTT CASSVEDRGGSPLHF
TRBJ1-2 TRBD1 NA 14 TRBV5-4 TGTGCCAGCAGCCGACAGGGGGCGACCTATGGCTACACCTTC CASSRQGATYGYTF
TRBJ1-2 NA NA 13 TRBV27 TGTGCCAGCAGTTTAGGGCAGGGAAATGGCTACACCTTC CASSLGQGNGYTF
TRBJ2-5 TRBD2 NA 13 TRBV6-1 TGTGCCAGCAGCGTAGCGGGAGAGGAGACCCAGTACTTC CASSVAGEETQYF
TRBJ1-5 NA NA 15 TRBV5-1 TGCGCCAGCAGCTTGGACAGTAGGCGCAATCAGCCCCAGCATTTT CASSLDSRRNQPQHF
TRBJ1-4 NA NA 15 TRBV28 TGTGCCAGCAGTGGGGGCGGGCCCTATCATGAAAAACTGTTTTTT CASSGGGPYHEKLFF
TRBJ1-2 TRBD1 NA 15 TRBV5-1 TGCGCCAGCAGCCCACGGACAGGGGGTAACTATGGCTACACCTTC CASSPRTGGNYGYTF
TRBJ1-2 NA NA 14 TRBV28 TGTGCCAGCAGTTTACCTGCCTTAGCTGATGGCTACACCTTC CASSLPALADGYTF
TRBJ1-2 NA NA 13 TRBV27 TGTGCCAGCAGTTTATGGAGGGGAAATGGCTACACCTTC CASSLWRGNGYTF
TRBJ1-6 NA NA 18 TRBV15 TGTGCCACCAGCAGAGATCTTTTGAAAGCGGCGGTTAATTCACCCCTCCACTTT CATSRDLLKAAVNSPLHF
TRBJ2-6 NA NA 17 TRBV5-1 TGCGCCAGCAGCTCGGGGGACCCATACTCTGGGGCCAACGTCCTGACTTTC CASSSGDPYSGANVLTF
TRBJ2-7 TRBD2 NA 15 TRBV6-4 TGTGCCAGCAGTGACTCGACTAGCAGCTCCTACGAGCAGTACTTC CASSDSTSSSYEQYF
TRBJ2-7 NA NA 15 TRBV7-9 TGTTCCAGCAGCTTAGAACGGGTAAGCTCCTACGAGCAGTACTTC CSSSLERVSSYEQYF
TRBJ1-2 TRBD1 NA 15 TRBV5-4 TGTGCCAGCAGCTCGGAGACAGGGGCAGTATTTGGCTACACCTTC CASSSETGAVFGYTF
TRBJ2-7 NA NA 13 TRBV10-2 TGCGCCAGCAGTGTTCAGGACTCCTACGAGCAGTACTTC CASSVQDSYEQYF
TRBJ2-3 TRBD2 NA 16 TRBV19 TGTGCCAGTAGCCGTCGGGCCAGCGGGGGGGGAGATACGCAGTATTTT CASSRRASGGGDTQYF
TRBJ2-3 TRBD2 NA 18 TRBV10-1 TGCGCCAGCAGTTCGGACCGACTAGCGGGGGGGCTCTCAGATACGCAGTATTTT CASSSDRLAGGLSDTQYF
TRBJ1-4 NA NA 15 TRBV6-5 TGTGCCAGCAGTTATCGTGGCGGTGATCGTGAAAAACTGTTTTTT CASSYRGGDREKLFF
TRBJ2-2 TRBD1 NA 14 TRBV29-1 TGCAGCGCCCGTCTACAGGGGAACGCCGGGGAGCTGTTTTTT CSARLQGNAGELFF
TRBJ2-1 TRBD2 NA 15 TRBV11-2 TGTGCCAGCAGCCAAGAGTCGGGACTAGCGGGGAAGCAGTTCTTC CASSQESGLAGKQFF
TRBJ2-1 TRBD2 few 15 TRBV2 TGTGCCAGCAGCTTAGCGGGAGCGGGTTTCGATGAGCAGTTCTTC CASSLAGAGFDEQFF
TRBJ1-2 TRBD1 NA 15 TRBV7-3 TGTGCCAGCAGCCCGATCGACAGGGGGGATGATGGCTACACCTTC CASSPIDRGDDGYTF
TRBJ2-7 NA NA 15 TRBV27 TGTGCCAGCAGTTTCAGGGCGCAGAGCTCCTACGAGCAGTACTTC CASSFRAQSSYEQYF
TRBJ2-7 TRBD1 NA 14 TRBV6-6 TGTGCCAGCGGGAACAGGGGGCAGAGTGGCGAGCAGTACTTC CASGNRGQSGEQYF
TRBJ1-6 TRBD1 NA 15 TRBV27 TGTGCCAGCAGCCGCCGCCAGGGGGATAATTCACCCCTCCACTTT CASSRRQGDNSPLHF
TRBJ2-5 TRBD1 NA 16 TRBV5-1 TGCGCCAGCACGGACATGGGACAGGGGGGTCCGTTGACCCAGTACTTC CASTDMGQGGPLTQYF
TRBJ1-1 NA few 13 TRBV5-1 TGCGCCAGCACCGACTGGGGGGGGCAGGGGGCTTTCTTT CASTDWGGQGAFF
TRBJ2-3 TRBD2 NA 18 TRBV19 TGTGCCAGTGGAACTGGCGGGAGCCGTCTCCCCGGGGCAGATACGCAGTATTTT CASGTGGSRLPGADTQYF
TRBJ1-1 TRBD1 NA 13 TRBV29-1 TGCAGCGCACACAGGGGAGGGAACACTGAAGCTTTCTTT CSAHRGGNTEAFF
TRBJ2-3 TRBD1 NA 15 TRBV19 TGTGCCAGTACCCCCCGGACAGGCCTCACAGATACGCAGTATTTT CASTPRTGLTDTQYF